This entry lists 22 T cell receptor beta chains sequenced from one sample in a study of T cell therapy after organ transplantation. Antigens for these TCRs are unknown. The table came from immunoSEQ multiplex PCR; TCRdb's copy has only in-frame clones and leaves some out. The sample consists of 51,000 or so clones, approximately 94% of them appearing once. The source was CD8+ T cells from blood, collected before autologous CMV-specific T cell therapy. These receptor sequences come from a human patient who had received a solid organ transplant and had CMV disease.

The chain carries TRBV19 and TRBJ1-2; no reliable D call. Trimming took 6 bases from V and 8 from J, leaving 16 bases between them. Germline V CDR1 and CDR2: LNHDA, SQIVND (reference sequence). The CDR3 is 13 amino acids. CDR3: CASSLFPNEGYTF. CDR3 in DNA: TGTGCCAGTAGCCTATTCCCTAATGAGGGCTACACCTTC.

This chain uses TRBV4-1 with TRBJ1-2; the D gene is possibly TRBD1 (5 bases). This CDR3 has 16 residues. The V and J ends lost 0 bases and 5 bases respectively, with 16 bases between them. Germline CDR1 and CDR2: MGHRA and YSYEKL. CDR3 residues: CASSQEGDSGGYGYTF. CDR3 in DNA: TGCGCCAGCAGCCAAGAAGGGGACTCCGGCGGGTATGGCTACACCTTC.

The chain links TRBV6-5 to TRBJ2-7, with no clear D. V was shortened by 5 bases and J by 2 bases, with 13 bases between the two germline ends. This CDR3 has 14 amino acids. CDR1 and CDR2 (germline): MNHEY, SVGAGI. In nucleotides, the CDR3 is TGTGCCAGCAGTCCTTCTTCTGGACCCTACGAGCAGTACTTC. Encoded protein: CASSPSSGPYEQYF.

The chain recombines TRBV18 with TRBJ1-1; possible D gene TRBD1, 5 bases. CDR1 KGHSH and CDR2 LQKENI come from the germline V gene. Deletions cut 3 bases from V and 11 bases from J, with 22 bases between. CDR3 length: 15 amino acids. For the CDR3, the DNA is TGTGCCAGCTCACCTCAGGGAGGGTTTACCCCTGGGGCTTTCTTT. Encoded protein: CASSPQGGFTPGAFF.

The chain combines TRBV7-8 with TRBJ2-3, with TRBD1 matching over 9 bases. The germline V gene has CDR1 SGHVS and CDR2 FQNEAQ. The junction had 8 bases not matched to a gene; V was cut back by 5 bases and J by 2 bases. CDR3 size: 16 residues. The CDR3, as DNA: TGTGCCAGCAGCATTTGGACAGGGGAGGTCACAGATACGCAGTATTTT. Translating it yields CASSIWTGEVTDTQYF.

The chain combines TRBV6-1 with TRBJ2-7; possibly TRBD1 for D (6 bases). Looked up from germline, CDR1 is MNHNS and CDR2 is SASEGT. Trimming cost V 2 bases and J 1 base, with 12 bases left between them. This CDR3 has 15 residues. CDR3 bases: TGTGCCAGCAGTGAAAAATGGCAGGGGTCCTACGAGCAGTACTTC. It yields the protein CASSEKWQGSYEQYF.

The chain couples TRBV21-1 to TRBJ2-1; TRBD1 is taken as the D call from the table, unchecked against the DNA. TRBV21-1 is marked as a pseudogene. There are 14 residues in the CDR3. In DNA form, the CDR3 reads TGTGCCAGTCCCTCACAGGGTTGTCACAATGAGCAGTTCTTC. Amino acid sequence: CASPSQGCHNEQFF.

The rearrangement joins TRBV7-9 to TRBJ2-3; D gene ambiguous. The CDR3 spans 14 residues. Germline V CDR1 and CDR2: SEHNR, FQNEAQ (reference sequence). The V end was cut by 5 bases, the J end by 4 bases, with 13 bases between. The CDR3 sequence: CASSPLNLPDTQYF. The CDR3 DNA reads TGTGCCAGCAGCCCACTCAATCTACCAGATACGCAGTATTTT.

This sequence joins TRBV5-4 and TRBJ2-7; D possibly corresponds to TRBD1 (5 bases). CDR3 size: 13 residues. Germline-derived CDR1 and CDR2 are SGHNT and YYREEE (reference sequence). Trimming shortened V by 2 bases and J by 4 bases, and 10 bases separated the two germline ends. The CDR3 here is CASSFIQDYEQYF. DNA for the CDR3: TGTGCCAGCAGCTTTATACAGGATTACGAGCAGTACTTC.

This chain uses TRBV13 with TRBJ2-2; 7 nucleotides align to TRBD2. From germline, CDR1 is PRHDT and CDR2 FYEKMQ (reference sequence). The J segment lost 0 bases and the V segment lost 4 bases, leaving 5 bases of the junction unmatched. This CDR3 region has 16 residues. The CDR3 coding sequence is TGTGCCAGCAGCTACCTAGCGGAAACGAACACCGGGGAGCTGTTTTTT. This translates into CASSYLAETNTGELFF.

This clone was seen once. The V gene is TRBV5-4, the J gene TRBJ1-2, with a weak D call TRBD1 (6 bases). CDR1 SGHNT and CDR2 YYREEE come from the germline V gene (reference sequence). The V gene lost 3 bases and the J gene lost 4 bases, with 28 bases spanning the gap. The CDR3 extends over 19 amino acids. This chain's CDR3 is CASSSEPDINRVAGYGYTF. The DNA of the CDR3 is TGTGCCAGCAGCTCCGAGCCGGACATAAACAGGGTAGCTGGCTATGGCTACACCTTC. Supplemented by reference TRBV5-4 and TRBJ1-2, the full variable domain reads ETGVTQSPTHLIKTRGQQVTLRCSSQSGHNTVSWYQQALGQGPQFIFQYYREEENGRGNFPPRFSGLQFPNYSSELNVNALELDDSALYLCASSSEPDINRVAGYGYTFGSGTRLTVV.

The rearrangement links TRBV15 to TRBJ1-1, with 9 bases that match TRBD1. The CDR3 extends over 16 amino acids. Looked up from germline, CDR1 is LNHNV and CDR2 is YYDKDF (reference sequence). V lost 3 bases, J lost 0 bases, and 5 bases stayed unmatched. The CDR3 here is CATSREDRGMNTEAFF. The CDR3 nucleotides are TGTGCCACCAGCAGGGAGGACAGGGGAATGAACACTGAAGCTTTCTTT.

This chain connects TRBV6-5 to TRBJ1-1; D is unresolved. Trimming took 0 bases from V and 4 from J, leaving 6 bases between them. Germline lookup yields CDR1 MNHEY and CDR2 SVGAGI. The CDR3 contains 13 residues. CDR3 in DNA: TGTGCCAGCAGTTACTCGTCCGCCACTGAAGCTTTCTTT. Residues: CASSYSSATEAFF.

The chain has TRBV6-5 and TRBJ2-1; the match to TRBD2 covers 8 bases. The J segment lost 2 bases and the V segment lost 1 base, leaving 4 bases of the junction unmatched. CDR3 size: 16 residues. The germline CDR1 and CDR2 sequences are MNHEY and SVGAGI. In nucleotides, the CDR3 is TGTGCCAGCAGTTACTTCAGCGGGAGCCCCTACAATGAGCAGTTCTTC. Translated: CASSYFSGSPYNEQFF.

CDR3 DNA sequence: TGCGCCAGCAGTCAATCTCAGGAGAGCGAGCAGTACTTC. Translation: CASSQSQESEQYF. The chain is built from TRBV23-1 and TRBJ2-7; D unclear. TRBV23-1 belongs to the ORF category, with a function that is uncertain. The CDR3 loop spans 13 amino acids. With 0 bases removed from V and 6 bases from J, the gap between germline ends came to 9 bases.

V is TRBV4-2 and J is TRBJ1-6, with D uncertain. The CDR3 loop spans 17 amino acids. Germline CDR1 and CDR2: LGHNA and YNFKEQ. Trimming pared 3 bases from V and 0 bases from J, leaving 12 bases between. The CDR3 sequence is CASSQPRPSSYNSPLHF. CDR3 in DNA: TGTGCCAGCAGCCAGCCCCGACCAAGCTCCTATAATTCACCCCTCCACTTT.

The chain's CDR3 is CASSQVAGGNQPQHF. The CDR3 DNA sequence: TGCGCCAGCAGCCAAGTGGCGGGCGGCAATCAGCCCCAGCATTTT. V is TRBV4-3 and J is TRBJ1-5; D uncertain. This CDR3 contains 15 residues. Germline V CDR1 and CDR2: LGHNA, YSLEER. V was trimmed by 1 base and J by 2 bases, leaving 9 bases between them.

The V gene is TRBV2, the J gene TRBJ2-3, with 7 bases aligning to TRBD2. The trim removed 4 bases at V and 9 bases at J, leaving 10 bases unmatched. The germline CDR1 and CDR2 sequences are SNHLY and FYNNEI. The CDR3 has 14 amino acids. The CDR3 region is CASSGWEGRKTQYF. CDR3 DNA sequence: TGTGCCAGCAGTGGGTGGGAGGGCCGGAAGACGCAGTATTTT. The variable domain in full, completed from reference TRBV2 and TRBJ2-3, reads EPEVTQTPSHQVTQMGQEVILRCVPISNHLYFYWYRQILGQKVEFLVSFYNNEISEKSEIFDDQFSVERPDGSNFTLKIRSTKLEDSAMYFCASSGWEGRKTQYFGPGTRLTVL.

The chain carries TRBV13 and TRBJ2-7, with a possible D match to TRBD1 (5 bases). V was trimmed by 5 bases and J by 3 bases, leaving 8 bases between them. Germline V CDR1 and CDR2: PRHDT, FYEKMQ (reference sequence). The CDR3 runs 12 residues. The CDR3 region has the DNA TGTGCCAGCAGCCAGGACATCTACGAGCAGTACTTC. Protein: CASSQDIYEQYF.

V is TRBV28 and J is TRBJ1-4; D may be TRBD1 (5 bases). The CDR3 covers 15 residues. CDR1 is MDHEN, CDR2 SYDVKM, per germline. V lost 3 bases to trimming and J lost 0 bases, with 8 bases between them. The DNA of the CDR3 is TGTGCCAGCAGTTTGGAGACAGCAACTAATGAAAAACTGTTTTTT. Its translation: CASSLETATNEKLFF. The full variable domain, with the rest looked up from reference TRBV28 and TRBJ1-4, is DVKVTQSSRYLVKRTGEKVFLECVQDMDHENMFWYRQDPGLGLRLIYFSYDVKMKEKGDIPEGYSVSREKKERFSLILESASTNQTSMYLCASSLETATNEKLFFGSGTQLSVL.

The chain has TRBV19 and TRBJ2-1, with a weak D call TRBD1 (6 bases). V was trimmed by 5 bases and J by 4 bases, leaving 15 bases between them. Germline assignment: CDR1 LNHDA and CDR2 SQIVND (reference sequence). The length of the CDR3 is 15 residues. CDR3 region: CASSYDRDTYNEQFF. The CDR3 region has the DNA TGTGCCAGTAGTTATGACCGGGACACGTACAATGAGCAGTTCTTC.

This clone showed up just once. The J gene is TRBJ2-2, the V gene TRBV27, with 7 bases matching TRBD1. The CDR3 is 16 residues long. Trimming at V came to 1 base and at J to 1 base, leaving 3 bases not matched to a gene. Germline assignment: CDR1 MNHEY and CDR2 SMNVEV (reference sequence). The CDR3 reads CASSLWQGENTGELFF. CDR3 nucleotides: TGTGCCAGCAGTTTATGGCAGGGGGAGAACACCGGGGAGCTGTTTTTT.